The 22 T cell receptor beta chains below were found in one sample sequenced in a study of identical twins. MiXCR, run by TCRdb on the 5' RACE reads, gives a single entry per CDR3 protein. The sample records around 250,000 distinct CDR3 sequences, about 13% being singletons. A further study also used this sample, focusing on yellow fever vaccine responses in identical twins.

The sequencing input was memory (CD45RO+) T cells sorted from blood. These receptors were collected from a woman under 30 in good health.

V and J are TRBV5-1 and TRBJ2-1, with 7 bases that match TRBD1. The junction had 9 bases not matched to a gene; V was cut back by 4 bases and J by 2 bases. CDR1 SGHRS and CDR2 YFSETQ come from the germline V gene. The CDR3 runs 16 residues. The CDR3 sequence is CASSKAATGTYNEQFF. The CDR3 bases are TGCGCCAGCAGCAAAGCGGCGACAGGGACCTACAATGAGCAGTTCTTC.

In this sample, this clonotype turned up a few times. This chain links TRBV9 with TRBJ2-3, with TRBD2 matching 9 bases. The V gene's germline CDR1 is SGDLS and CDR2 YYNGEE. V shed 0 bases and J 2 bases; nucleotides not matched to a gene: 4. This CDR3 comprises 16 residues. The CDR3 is CASSVEAGGITDTQYF. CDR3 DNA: TGTGCCAGCAGCGTAGAGGCGGGGGGGATCACAGATACGCAGTATTTT.

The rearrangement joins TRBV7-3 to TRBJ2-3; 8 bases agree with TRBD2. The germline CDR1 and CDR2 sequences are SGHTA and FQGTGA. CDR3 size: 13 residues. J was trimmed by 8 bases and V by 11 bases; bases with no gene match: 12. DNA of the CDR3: TGTGCCTCCGGGGGGGGCGGTGAGGCTACGCAGTATTTT. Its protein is CASGGGGEATQYF.

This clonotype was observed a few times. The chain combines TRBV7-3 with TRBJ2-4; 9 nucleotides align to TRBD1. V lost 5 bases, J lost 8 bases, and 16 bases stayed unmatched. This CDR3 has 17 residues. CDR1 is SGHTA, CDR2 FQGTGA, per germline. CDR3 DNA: TGTGCCAGCAGCGAAATGGTCTCCGGGACAGGGAACGACATTCAGTACTTC. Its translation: CASSEMVSGTGNDIQYF.

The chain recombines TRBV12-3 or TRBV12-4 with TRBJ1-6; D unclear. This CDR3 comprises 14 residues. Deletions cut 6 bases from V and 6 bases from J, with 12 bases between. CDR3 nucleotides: TGTGCCAGCAGCCGAGGACGGGTTAATTCACCCCTCCACTTT. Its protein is CASSRGRVNSPLHF.

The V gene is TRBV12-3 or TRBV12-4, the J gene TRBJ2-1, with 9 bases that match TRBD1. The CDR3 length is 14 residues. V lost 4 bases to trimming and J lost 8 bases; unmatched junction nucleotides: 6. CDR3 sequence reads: CASSWGQGKDEQFF. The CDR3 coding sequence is TGTGCCAGCAGTTGGGGACAGGGCAAGGATGAGCAGTTCTTC.

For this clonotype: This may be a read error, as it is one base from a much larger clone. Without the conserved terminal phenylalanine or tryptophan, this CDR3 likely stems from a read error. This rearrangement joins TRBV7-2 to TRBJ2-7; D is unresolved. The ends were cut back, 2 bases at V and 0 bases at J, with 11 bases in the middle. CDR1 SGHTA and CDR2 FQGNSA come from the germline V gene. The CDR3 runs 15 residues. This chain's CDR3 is CASSLRPSPSYEQYL. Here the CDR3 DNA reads TGTGCCAGCAGCTTAAGACCATCCCCCTCCTACGAGCAGTACCTC.

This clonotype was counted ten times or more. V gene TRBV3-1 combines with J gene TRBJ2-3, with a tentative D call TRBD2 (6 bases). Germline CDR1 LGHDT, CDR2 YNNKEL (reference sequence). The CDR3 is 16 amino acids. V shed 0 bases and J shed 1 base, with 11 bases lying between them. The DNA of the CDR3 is TGTGCCAGCAGCCAAGATTTGGGACTTGGCACAGATACGCAGTATTTT. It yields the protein CASSQDLGLGTDTQYF.

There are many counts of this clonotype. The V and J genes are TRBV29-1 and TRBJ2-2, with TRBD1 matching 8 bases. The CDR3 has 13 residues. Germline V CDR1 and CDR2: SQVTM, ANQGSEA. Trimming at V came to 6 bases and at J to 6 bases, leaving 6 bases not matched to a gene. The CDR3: CSVQTTGAGELFF. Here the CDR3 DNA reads TGCAGCGTCCAAACGACAGGGGCCGGGGAGCTGTTTTTT.

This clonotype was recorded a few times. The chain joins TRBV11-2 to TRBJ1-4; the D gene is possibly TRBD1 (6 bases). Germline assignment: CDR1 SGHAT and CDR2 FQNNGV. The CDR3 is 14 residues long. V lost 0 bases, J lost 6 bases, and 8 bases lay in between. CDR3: CASSLEQGHEKLFF. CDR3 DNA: TGTGCCAGCAGCTTAGAGCAGGGGCATGAAAAACTGTTTTTT.

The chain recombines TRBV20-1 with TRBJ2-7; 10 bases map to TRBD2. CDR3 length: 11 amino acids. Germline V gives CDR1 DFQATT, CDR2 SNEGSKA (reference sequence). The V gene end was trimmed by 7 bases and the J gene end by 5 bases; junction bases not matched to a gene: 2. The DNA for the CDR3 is TGCAGTGAACTAGCGGGGAACGAGCAGTACTTC. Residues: CSELAGNEQYF.

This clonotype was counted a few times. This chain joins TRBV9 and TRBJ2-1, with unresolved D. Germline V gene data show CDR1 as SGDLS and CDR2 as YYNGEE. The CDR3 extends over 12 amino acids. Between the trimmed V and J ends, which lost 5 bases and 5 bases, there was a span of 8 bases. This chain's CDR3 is CASSAQHNEQFF. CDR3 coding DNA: TGTGCCAGCAGTGCCCAACACAATGAGCAGTTCTTC.

DNA of the CDR3: TGTGCCAGCAGCCGAGGGACGGGAGATAATTCACCCCTCCACTTT. It codes for CASSRGTGDNSPLHF. The chain couples TRBV3-1 to TRBJ1-6, with D perhaps TRBD1 (5 bases). The CDR3 is 15 residues long. Germline CDR1 and CDR2: LGHDT and YNNKEL (reference sequence). V was clipped by 4 bases and J by 5 bases, with 12 bases between them.

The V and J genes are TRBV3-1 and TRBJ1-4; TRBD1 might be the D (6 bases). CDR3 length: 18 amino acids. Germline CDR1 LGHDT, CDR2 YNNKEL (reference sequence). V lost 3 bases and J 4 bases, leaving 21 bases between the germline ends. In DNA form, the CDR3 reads TGTGCCAGCAGCCAGAACGGCAGGGGAACGGGGGTTAATGAAAAACTGTTTTTT. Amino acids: CASSQNGRGTGVNEKLFF.

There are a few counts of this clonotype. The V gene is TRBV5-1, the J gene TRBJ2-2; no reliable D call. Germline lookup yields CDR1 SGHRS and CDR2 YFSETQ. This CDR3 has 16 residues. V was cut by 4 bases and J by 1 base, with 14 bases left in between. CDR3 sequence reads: CASSPGSLQNTGELFF. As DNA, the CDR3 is TGCGCCAGCAGCCCCGGGTCTCTACAGAACACCGGGGAGCTGTTTTTT.

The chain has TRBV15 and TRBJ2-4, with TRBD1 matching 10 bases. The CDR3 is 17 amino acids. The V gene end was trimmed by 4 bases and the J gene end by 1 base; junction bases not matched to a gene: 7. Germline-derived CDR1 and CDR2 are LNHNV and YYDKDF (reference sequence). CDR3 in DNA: TGTGCCACCAGCACCATGGTGGGACAGGGGGCCAAAAACATTCAGTACTTC. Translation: CATSTMVGQGAKNIQYF.

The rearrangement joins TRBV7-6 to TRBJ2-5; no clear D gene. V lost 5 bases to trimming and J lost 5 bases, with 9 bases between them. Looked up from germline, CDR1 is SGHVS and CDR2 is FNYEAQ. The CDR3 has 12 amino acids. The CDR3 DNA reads TGTGCCAGCAGCCCCAACCCGGAGACCCAGTACTTC. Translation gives CASSPNPETQYF.

The CDR3 sequence is CASSQGGGTGAYEQYF. As DNA, the CDR3 is TGCGCCAGCAGCCAAGGGGGGGGGACTGGCGCCTACGAGCAGTACTTC. The chain links TRBV4-3 to TRBJ2-7; 7 bases agree with TRBD2. The CDR3 consists of 16 residues. V shed 1 base and J 2 bases; nucleotides not matched to a gene: 8. Germline CDR1 and CDR2: LGHNA and YSLEER.

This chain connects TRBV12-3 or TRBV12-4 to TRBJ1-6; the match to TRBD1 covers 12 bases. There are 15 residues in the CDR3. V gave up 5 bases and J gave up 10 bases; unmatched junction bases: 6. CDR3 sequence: CASSNRDRGLSPLHF. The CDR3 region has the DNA TGTGCCAGCAGTAACCGGGACAGGGGGCTCTCACCCCTCCACTTT.

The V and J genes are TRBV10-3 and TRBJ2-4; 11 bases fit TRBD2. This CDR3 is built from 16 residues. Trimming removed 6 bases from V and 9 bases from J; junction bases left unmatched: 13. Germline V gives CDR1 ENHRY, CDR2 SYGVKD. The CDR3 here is CAISSSGLADMGIQYF. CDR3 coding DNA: TGTGCCATCAGCAGCTCGGGACTAGCGGACATGGGCATTCAGTACTTC.

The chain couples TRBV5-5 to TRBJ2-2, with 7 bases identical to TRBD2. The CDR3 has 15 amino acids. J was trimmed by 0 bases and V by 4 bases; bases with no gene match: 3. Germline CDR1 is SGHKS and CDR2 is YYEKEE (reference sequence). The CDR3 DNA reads TGTGCCAGCAGCCTACTAGCGACGAACACCGGGGAGCTGTTTTTT. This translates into CASSLLATNTGELFF.

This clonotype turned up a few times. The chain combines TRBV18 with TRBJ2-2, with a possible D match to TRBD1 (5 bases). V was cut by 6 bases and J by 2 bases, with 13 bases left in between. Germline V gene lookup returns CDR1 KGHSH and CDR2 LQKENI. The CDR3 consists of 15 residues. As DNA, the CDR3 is TGTGCCAGCTCCGACAGCTGGGGTAACACCGGGGAGCTGTTTTTT. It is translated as CASSDSWGNTGELFF.